What follows describes a single T cell receptor (beta chain). Profiled with immunoSEQ multiplex PCR; TCRdb holds only in-frame clones, not every one. This sample has 120,000 or so clones, with 92% found just once. The data were taken from a study of control samples from healthy donors and cancer patients. The TCR originated in a man older than 75 with head and neck cancer. What was sequenced was PBMCs.

Here the CDR3 DNA reads TGTGCCAGCAGTTTATGGTCCTCTCGGAATAATTCACCCCTCCACTTT. Its translation: CASSLWSSRNNSPLHF. The chain uses TRBV27 and TRBJ1-6, with D unresolved. The CDR3 is made up of 16 amino acids. Germline CDR1 MNHEY, CDR2 SMNVEV (reference sequence). Trimming took off 1 base at V and 5 bases at J, with 12 bases between the two ends.